This is a list of T cell receptor beta chains from one sample in a study of CD8 T cells in ankylosing spondylitis. TCRdb re-analysed the 5' RACE reads in MiXCR, keeping a single row per CDR3 protein. The table includes roughly 670,000 distinct CDR3 sequences, under 20% detected once. Sample: blood, either unsorted or a sorted T cell fraction (not recorded which). The receptors were sampled from a male donor with ankylosing spondylitis. Each CDR3 is given with its conserved first and last residue. The D gene is left open where the match is weak. The size entry is marked missing in some rows and otherwise reads once, few, many or a size class.

v_gene	abundance	j_gene	d_gene	CDR3aa	CDR3nt
TRBV29-1	.	TRBJ1-4	.	CSVRAQASNEKLFF	TGCAGCGTGAGGGCCCAGGCCTCAAATGAAAAACTGTTTTTT
TRBV19	.	TRBJ1-1	.	CASSKALQGHSEAFF	TGTGCCAGTAGTAAGGCTCTACAGGGCCACTCTGAAGCTTTCTTT
TRBV6-5	.	TRBJ1-2	.	CASSYSQGYYGYTF	TGTGCCAGCAGTTACTCCCAGGGATACTATGGCTACACCTTC
TRBV12-3/TRBV12-4	.	TRBJ1-2	TRBD1	CASSLRGLADGYTF	TGTGCCAGCAGTTTGAGGGGGCTCGCTGATGGCTACACCTTC
TRBV4-2	medium-sized	TRBJ1-1	.	CASSQEGANTEAFF	TGTGCCAGCAGCCAAGAGGGGGCGAACACTGAAGCTTTCTTT
TRBV15	.	TRBJ2-1	TRBD2	CATSPSGTSNNEQFF	TGTGCCACCAGCCCCTCCGGGACTAGCAACAATGAGCAGTTCTTC
TRBV4-3	many	TRBJ2-7	.	CASSQDSLLAYEQYF	TGCGCCAGCAGCCAAGATAGCCTACTCGCCTACGAGCAGTACTTC
TRBV24-1	.	TRBJ2-1	.	CATSDGQSSYNEQFF	TGTGCCACCAGTGACGGACAGAGCTCCTACAATGAGCAGTTCTTC
TRBV11-2	.	TRBJ2-1	TRBD2	CASSKTRLATDSYNEQFF	TGTGCCAGCAGCAAGACAAGACTAGCGACCGACTCCTACAATGAGCAGTTCTTC
TRBV29-1	few	TRBJ2-5	TRBD2	CSVEREAGETQYF	TGCAGCGTTGAGCGGGAAGCGGGGGAGACCCAGTACTTC
TRBV27	few	TRBJ2-1	TRBD2	CASTAGTSGSNEQFF	TGTGCCAGCACGGCCGGGACTAGCGGGAGTAATGAGCAGTTCTTC
TRBV12-3/TRBV12-4	.	TRBJ2-7	TRBD1	CASSSDRGSFYEQYF	TGTGCCAGCAGTTCGGACAGGGGTTCGTTTTACGAGCAGTACTTC
TRBV29-1	few	TRBJ2-5	.	CSAQGFETQYF	TGCAGCGCGCAGGGTTTTGAGACCCAGTACTTC